A selection of T cell receptor beta chains follows, all from one sample in a study of cytomegalovirus exposure and HLA in healthy donors. The repertoire was sequenced with immunoSEQ multiplex PCR; TCRdb's copy has only in-frame clones and lacks some. The table includes around 150,000 clones, over 65% detected once. The sequencing input was PBMCs. The origin of the receptors is a man aged 40-55 years in good health and CMV-seropositive. Each CDR3 is given with its conserved first and last residue.

J | V | CDR3
TRBJ2-2 | TRBV7-7 | CASRTGGGGELFF
TRBJ1-1 | TRBV18 | CASSPVTEMNTEAFF
TRBJ2-5 | TRBV15 | CATSRAVGGGVGTQYF
TRBJ2-3 | TRBV5-1 | CASSLGGLDTQYF
TRBJ2-5 | TRBV2 | CASSPQGEETQYF
TRBJ1-1 | TRBV6-5 | CASSYALGLNTEAFF
TRBJ2-6 | TRBV14 | CASSQVQGVSGANVLTF
TRBJ1-3 | TRBV23-1 | CASSPTPGHSGNTIYF
TRBJ1-4 | TRBV7-6 | CASSPWGQGAFNEKLFF
TRBJ2-5 | TRBV11-2 | CASSGRQGVETQYF
TRBJ1-6 | TRBV5-6 | CASSSTSTGNHSPLHF
TRBJ1-2 | TRBV7-8 | CASSSRGTGLDYGYTF
TRBJ2-7 | TRBV5-6 | CASSYRDISYEQYF
TRBJ2-7 | TRBV4-2 | CASSPPGGQAYEQYF
- | TRBV7-2 | CASSLGGSPDRSYEQYF
TRBJ1-6 | TRBV5-1 | CASSLEGVHNSPLHF
- | TRBV6-5 | CASSLAGEAYEQYF
TRBJ1-2 | TRBV30 | CAWRDRGHLYGYTF
TRBJ1-1 | TRBV6-6 | CASSSLPQGGFTEAFF
TRBJ2-5 | TRBV4-3 | CASSQEVLQETQYF
TRBJ1-1 | TRBV4-3 | CASSQVPQGTEAFF
TRBJ2-1 | TRBV6-1 | CASSAPLRGGSSYNEQFF
TRBJ2-2 | TRBV5-1 | CASSPREQGNTGELFF
TRBJ1-5 | TRBV4-2 | CASSQGSLVLNQPQHF
TRBJ1-2 | TRBV6-1 | CASSQGQGASLF
TRBJ1-1 | TRBV7-9 | CASSTGTGAFNTEAFF
TRBJ1-2 | TRBV6-5 | CASSPDRSNYGYTF
TRBJ1-3 | TRBV18 | CASSSTSSGNTIYF
TRBJ1-1 | TRBV6-6 | CASSYGTNTEAFF
TRBJ1-5 | TRBV6-5 | CASSPLGARQPQHF
TRBJ2-5 | TRBV4-3 | CASSQEGRAQETQYF
TRBJ1-2 | TRBV6-1 | CASSERGRAGGYTF
TRBJ2-5 | TRBV30 | CAWSRGQGIGETQYF
TRBJ2-5 | TRBV7-9 | CASSQGLAETQYF